The 2 T cell receptor beta chains below were found in one sample sequenced in a study of response to subunit inactivated influenza vaccine listed by TCRdb under 2018. Receptor libraries were prepared by RT-PCR. The data were produced on an Illumina HiSeq 2500. TCRdb's own reprocessing of the public reads used fastp at Q25 and MiXCR and kept productive beta chains. Each entry is one CDR3 protein sequence, shown with its most common DNA and genes. The sample table lists more than 600,000 distinct CDR3 sequences, about a fifth of them with a count of one. Of the sample, approximately 10% falls within the top ten clones. Sample: PBMCs from blood, taken roughly 5 days after vaccination. Receptors originate from a man between 50 and 59 years old who received an inactivated influenza vaccine. Donor details come from another sample of the same person, matched by shared clones.

The chain joins TRBV24-1 to TRBJ2-1; 14 nucleotides match TRBD2. CDR1 and CDR2 (germline): KGHDR, SFDVKD. The V and J ends lost 4 bases and 7 bases, in that order; junction bases with no gene match: 5. The CDR3 contains 16 residues. Here the CDR3 reads CATSDQGTSGSNEQFF. In nucleotides, the CDR3 is TGTGCCACCAGTGACCAAGGGACTAGCGGGAGTAATGAGCAGTTCTTC.

The rearrangement uses TRBV4-3 and TRBJ2-7; 9 bases are shared with TRBD2. This CDR3 comprises 15 residues. CDR1 and CDR2 (germline): LGHNA, YSLEER. V was clipped by 4 bases and J by 4 bases; unmatched bases: 8. The CDR3: CASSPIAGAGYEQYF. In DNA, the CDR3 is TGCGCCAGCAGCCCCATAGCGGGAGCGGGATACGAGCAGTACTTC.